This T cell receptor (beta chain) was captured in a study of cytomegalovirus exposure and HLA in healthy donors (dated by TCRdb to the late 2010s). Context from the whole study: An earlier analysis of approximately 640 of the donors reported about 250 Gb of sequence data and some 120 million unique TCR beta sequences from approximately 180 million T cells. About 280 gigabases of sequencing data and roughly 80 million unique TCR sequences made up an early release that covered approximately 700 HLA-typed donors. Among the roughly 400 genotyped donors, 75% to 90% belonged to the genetic ancestry cluster associated with self-reported Caucasian donors. The study aimed to test whether signatures of past pathogen exposure could be identified by cataloging public T cell receptors. The study used immunosequencing to profile the T cell repertoires of approximately 640 subjects and linked those repertoires to cytomegalovirus serostatus. In addition to the first cohort of approximately 650 subjects, a separate validation cohort of under 150 different subjects was used. High-throughput TCR immunosequencing, statistical association of individual TCRs with disease status, and machine learning were combined to predict cytomegalovirus infection status. In a later analysis, previously published TCR beta repertoires from 666 donors were re-analyzed and high-resolution HLA genotyping was added so that TCR occurrence patterns could be studied. In the later analysis, no new phenotypic data were used to find candidate immune exposures; instead, reliance was placed on TCR beta sequences and their occurrence across donors. An earlier analysis of around 640 of the donors used high-throughput TCR beta sequencing to judge whether each TCR beta V gene segment behaved as functional or pseudogenic. Donor age, sex, ethnicity and CMV serostatus were compiled alongside the repertoire data. A later genetic analysis took genome-wide SNP genotypes for 398 of the 666 donors and used that subset as a discovery cohort. All discovery cohort repertoires had been generated on a single sequencing platform. HLA typing covered class I and class II loci at four-digit resolution. Typing coverage differed by locus: A, B, C, DRB1 and DQB1 were typed in about 629-640 donors, DQA1 in 500 to 550, DPA1 in some 610, and DPB1 in approximately 450. A handful of DR-DQ haplotypes were handled as single units for association and clustering because linkage in the cohort was strong. Among about 400 genotyped donors of the cohort, an average of around 220,000 unique TCR beta nucleotide sequences was sequenced per donor, of which 15% to 20% were non-productive. Summary of the overall study and its limitations: Linkage disequilibrium might explain the correlated functional status among segregating V segments, but an unknown experimental factor could not be excluded. Compared with equally common non-associated chains, HLA-associated TCR beta chains in a later analysis were more clonally expanded and had lower generation probabilities. In a later analysis, 16,951 TCR beta sequences were associated with specific HLA alleles at a false discovery rate of 0.05. In an earlier analysis of about 600 of the donors, most TCR beta V segments appeared in productive rearrangements about 87% or about 30% of the time, broadly matching IMGT annotations. Some IMGT-functional V segments, including TRBV6-2 and TRBV6-3, could not be distinguished by the 87-base-pair reads and were therefore excluded. In a later analysis, most CMV-associated TCR beta chains were found to appear HLA-restricted, with HLA associations seemingly driven largely by CMV exposure. In a later analysis, the rate of TCR association differed among HLA loci, with DRB1 alleles having the most associated TCRs and HLA-C alleles having the fewest. A few of the identified cytomegalovirus-associated TCR beta chains were confirmed in vitro to be specific for cytomegalovirus antigens. The study listed 164 TCR beta chains as associated with cytomegalovirus. A group of highly shared sequence variants was considered likely to be a technical artifact of the sequencing pipeline. Sequencing depth was assumed to be roughly uniform across donors in the presence/absence analyses, though that assumption may not hold. Strong co-occurrence of HLA alleles, especially DR and DQ, made assigning TCR associations to individual alleles difficult. A later genetic analysis associated a missense DCLRE1C variant with V-gene and J-gene trimming of TCR beta chains, and an independent cohort replicated the association. Some 16 rarely observed V segments, including chromosome 9 orphons, were excluded from the earlier analysis of about 500 of the donors because counts were too low. According to a later analysis, parvovirus B19, influenza, CMV and Epstein-Barr virus appeared linked to several top co-occurrence clusters. Compared with the 666-donor mean, donors in an Asian-associated ancestry cluster had fewer N-insertions in productive TCRs, according to a later genetic analysis. CMV serostatus was the only immune exposure information available for the cohort. The cohort was sequenced for TCR beta chains only, and without alpha or paired-chain data the features that could be detected were limited. The classifier was reported to diagnose cytomegalovirus status with high specificity and sensitivity in both the original cohort and the validation cohort. Because HLA typing was missing for some donors at each locus, association tests included only the typed subset. A further reported finding was that TCR beta sequences accurately predicted the HLA-A and HLA-B alleles for most subjects in the first cohort. Across donors, most TCR sequences were observed very rarely, whereas some public TCRs were present in many individuals. It was suggested by the authors that the approach could potentially be generalized to other disease states and immunological phenotypes.

From a lookup of the germline V gene, CDR1 and CDR2 are LGHNA and YNFKEQ. V lost 1 base and J lost 6 bases, and the count of bases not matched to a germline gene is 2. CDR3 length: 13 amino acids, cysteine to phenylalanine. The sequence is cut down to CDR3 DNA, 39 bases in frame from base 1. In total, roughly 710 healthy bone marrow donors made up the cohort. Cohort members were all nominally healthy when sampled, although unrecorded immune exposures were likely present. The donor was CMV seronegative and belonged to the group of over 350 seronegative cohort members. A peripheral blood sample was provided by each donor, and peripheral blood mononuclear cells were used for TCR beta sequencing. Genomic DNA extraction from the blood cell samples was performed with the Qiagen DNeasy Blood Extraction Kit. With regard to this clone: Its target antigen remains unknown. No base quality values were provided; no much bigger clone lies one nucleotide off.

The library was obtained by the immunoSEQ multiplex PCR assay. For the multiplex PCR, a mixture combining 60 forward primers for TCR Vbeta segments and 13 reverse primers for TCR Jbeta segments was used. Amplification of the CDR3 region of rearranged TCR beta genes was performed with a multiplex PCR assay on genomic DNA. The amplified TCR beta libraries were sequenced on the Illumina HiSeq System as 87-base-pair reads. The original pipeline was this. A later analysis tallied 70 million to 100 million unique TCR beta chains across the 666 repertoires, and about 10 million of those chains were shared by two or more donors. Raw reads were error-corrected and collapsed into unique sequences with a nearest-neighbor algorithm that merged closely related sequences to remove PCR and sequencing errors. To assign V, D and J gene segments, CDR3 sequences were aligned to IMGT reference sequences. For a sequence to be retained, a match of at least six nucleotides was required to both a V gene segment and a J gene segment. A rearrangement counted as productive if the CDR3 had no stop codons and remained in frame with V and J, and every other rearrangement counted as non-productive. CDR3 was defined according to IMGT convention as the region running from the second conserved V-encoded cysteine to the conserved J-encoded phenylalanine. Sequences without an unambiguous match to a single V gene segment were excluded from the earlier analysis of almost 600 of the donors. In an earlier analysis of 450 to 700 of the donors, V segments were called functional above 56.7% productive rearrangements and were called segregating when the between-donor standard deviation exceeded 5%. To diagnose cytomegalovirus status from the catalog of TCR beta chain sequences, a statistical classification framework was built. A later analysis assigned V and J genes by comparing TCR nucleotide sequences with IMGT/GENE-DB human TR gene sequences. Using the TCRdist pipeline, a later analysis assigned CDR3 sequences along with most-parsimonious VDJ recombination scenarios. In a later analysis, each TCR beta chain was defined by its CDR3 amino acid sequence together with its V-gene family, and reads without a unique V-gene family were excluded. In a later analysis, 500 to 700 highly shared, low-generation-probability nucleotide sequences were removed to address suspected cross-contamination and a sequencing artifact. In a later analysis, a clonal expansion index for each public chain was calculated from normalized within-repertoire ranks of inferred template counts. A later analysis computed generation probabilities with a VDJ recombination model fitted to out-of-frame rearrangements, and checked the results against IGoR. In a later analysis, hypergeometric tests were used to score TCR-TCR, TCR-HLA and TCR-CMV co-occurrence, with a repertoire-size bias correction applied to TCR pairs. To estimate false discovery rates, a later analysis permuted the HLA or CMV assignments 20 times. In a later analysis, co-occurring TCRs were grouped with DBSCAN, and TCRdist sequence similarity was added when clustering was performed within HLA-allele-positive subsets. Repertoires with fewer than 30,000 or more than 120,000 public chains were left out of co-occurrence clustering, as were five repertoires with anomalous nucleotide sharing. The clones in this table, taken by TCRdb from immuneACCESS, are in-frame only. Not every clone is retained; where verified, under half of the shortfall comes from an unresolved V gene, and the cause of the rest is unknown. D and trimming come from the DNA, and the V and J calls and clone size come from that table. The sample table lists 250,000 to 350,000 clones, 80% of them with a count of one. The top ten constitute less than 0.4% of the sample.

The chain is assembled from TRBV4-2 and TRBJ1-2; 7 bases in between match TRBD1. Sequencing used PBMCs. The sequence was obtained from a girl aged 2 to 10 in good health and CMV-seronegative. The DNA sequence reads TGTGCCAGCAGCCAAGTTGGACAGGATGGCTACACCTTC. This sequence encodes CASSQVGQDGYTF.